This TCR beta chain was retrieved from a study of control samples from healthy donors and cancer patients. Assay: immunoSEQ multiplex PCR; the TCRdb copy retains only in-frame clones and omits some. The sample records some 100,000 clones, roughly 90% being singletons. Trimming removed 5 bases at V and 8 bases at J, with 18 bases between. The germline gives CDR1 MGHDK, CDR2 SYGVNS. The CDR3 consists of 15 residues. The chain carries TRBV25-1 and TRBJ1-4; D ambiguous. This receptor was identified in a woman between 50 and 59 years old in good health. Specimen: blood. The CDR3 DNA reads TGTGCCAGCAGTCCCGGCCTCCCCAGAGGGGAAAAACTGTTTTTT. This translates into CASSPGLPRGEKLFF.